This entry features one TCR beta chain sequence. Clones were read by immunoSEQ multiplex PCR, and TCRdb kept only the in-frame ones, dropping some. The table lists 150,000 or so clones, roughly nine tenths of them singletons. The data belong to a study of blood T cell repertoires in COVID-19. Seattle patient enrollment occurred during active infection, with longitudinal follow-up thereafter. The ends were cut back, 10 bases at V and 6 bases at J, with 20 bases in the middle. Germline values: CDR1 MNHEY, CDR2 SVGAGI. The CDR3 totals 14 residues. Sequenced: peripheral blood. This chain joins TRBV6-5 and TRBJ2-3; possible D gene TRBD1, 5 bases. The TCR sequence derives from a man between 18 and 35 years old with COVID-19, enrolled during active disease. This CDR3 reads CATKGAGPDDTQYF. In DNA form, the CDR3 reads TGTGCCACAAAAGGGGCAGGGCCCGATGATACGCAGTATTTT.